These 21 T cell receptor beta chains originate from one sample sequenced in a study of blood T cell repertoires in COVID-19. Some clones are missing from TCRdb's copy, which holds only in-frame ones; the method was immunoSEQ multiplex PCR. Of over 120,000 clones listed, 87% are singletons. Input material: peripheral blood. These receptors came from a woman between 45 and 65 years old with acute or convalescent COVID-19.

The gene calls are TRBV28 and TRBJ1-1, with a possible D match to TRBD1 (6 bases). CDR1 is MDHEN and CDR2 is SYDVKM in the germline V gene. V lost 7 bases and J lost 1, with 16 bases in between. The CDR3 extends over 15 amino acids. The CDR3 nucleotides read TGTGCCAGCAATACGGACAGTTTGGGGAACACTGAAGCTTTCTTT. Amino acid sequence: CASNTDSLGNTEAFF.

The CDR3: CATSRDRDTQYF. The CDR3 region has the DNA TGTGCCACCTCCAGGGACAGGGATACGCAGTATTTT. The rearrangement links TRBV24-1 to TRBJ2-3; 8 bases map to TRBD1. Germline CDR1 KGHDR, CDR2 SFDVKD. The CDR3 length is 12 residues. The trim removed 9 bases at V and 6 bases at J, leaving 4 bases unmatched.

The chain combines TRBV20-1 with TRBJ1-1; D is uncertain. Trimming cost V 3 bases and J 1 base, with 6 bases left between them. This CDR3 spans 12 amino acids. Germline CDR1 DFQATT, CDR2 SNEGSKA (reference sequence). The CDR3 sequence: CSASRQNTEAFF. DNA for the CDR3: TGCAGTGCTAGTAGACAGAACACTGAAGCTTTCTTT.

The genes are TRBV30 and TRBJ2-2, with 7 bases identical to TRBD1. The CDR3 sequence is 14 residues long. The J segment lost 4 bases and the V segment lost 4 bases, leaving 6 bases of the junction unmatched. From germline, CDR1 is GTSNPN and CDR2 SVGIG (reference sequence). The CDR3 bases are TGTGCCTGGAAATCCGGGACAGCCACCGGGGAGCTGTTTTTT. This encodes CAWKSGTATGELFF.

This sequence joins TRBV28 and TRBJ2-7; maybe TRBD1 (6 bases). The germline V gene encodes CDR1 MDHEN and CDR2 SYDVKM. V was clipped by 3 bases and J by 5 bases, with 14 bases between them. The CDR3 loop spans 14 amino acids. The CDR3 is CASSLSVGAHEQYF. CDR3 sequence (DNA): TGTGCCAGCAGTTTGTCAGTGGGGGCCCACGAGCAGTACTTC.

The chain uses TRBV24-1 and TRBJ1-4, with D hard to call. Germline V gene data show CDR1 as KGHDR and CDR2 as SFDVKD. The CDR3 has 13 residues. Trimming removed 5 bases from V and 6 bases from J, with 9 bases in between. Written as DNA, the CDR3 is TGTGCCACCAGTGGTATACGAGATGAAAAACTGTTTTTT. This sequence encodes CATSGIRDEKLFF.

The CDR3 bases are TGTGCCAGCAGCGTAGAAGGGACTAGCGGGATCATCTACGAGCAGTACTTC. Translation gives CASSVEGTSGIIYEQYF. The rearrangement joins TRBV9 to TRBJ2-7, with 13 bases fitting TRBD2. Trimming removed 0 bases from V and 3 bases from J; junction bases left unmatched: 6. CDR1 SGDLS and CDR2 YYNGEE come from the germline V gene. The CDR3 has 17 amino acids.

The rearrangement joins TRBV19 to TRBJ1-1, with a weak D call TRBD1 (5 bases). This CDR3 comprises 17 residues. V was shortened by 1 base and J by 4 bases, with 19 bases between the two germline ends. The germline gives CDR1 LNHDA, CDR2 SQIVND (reference sequence). CDR3 residues: CASSIVQGGLGTTEAFF. The DNA for the CDR3 is TGTGCCAGTAGTATAGTTCAGGGAGGACTTGGGACCACTGAAGCTTTCTTT.

The J gene is TRBJ2-7, the V gene TRBV3-1 (or the pseudogene TRBV3-2), with TRBD1 identical over 10 bases. Per germline, CDR1 LGHDT and CDR2 YNNKEL (reference sequence). This CDR3 has 15 residues. J gave up 6 bases and V 2 bases, and 7 bases lay outside the gene matches. CDR3 DNA: TGTGCCAGCAGCCAAAGACAGGGGGCAGCCGGCGAGCAGTACTTC. It translates to CASSQRQGAAGEQYF.

This clone was recorded only once. This sequence joins TRBV15 and TRBJ1-3; D perhaps matches TRBD1 (6 bases). The V gene's germline CDR1 is LNHNV and CDR2 YYDKDF (reference sequence). Trimming removed 0 bases at V and 0 bases at J, with 15 bases between. This CDR3 region has 18 residues. The CDR3 protein is CATSRDWAPQGSGNTIYF. In nucleotides, the CDR3 is TGTGCCACCAGCAGAGATTGGGCCCCACAGGGCTCTGGAAACACCATATATTTT.

This rearrangement joins TRBV5-1 to TRBJ1-1; 8 positions agree with TRBD1. The CDR3 runs 14 residues. Germline CDR1 reads SGHRS; CDR2 reads YFSETQ. After removal of 1 base from V and 5 bases from J, the junction contained 4 bases not matched to a gene. This CDR3 reads CASSLSGGETEAFF. The CDR3 DNA follows: TGCGCCAGCAGCTTGTCAGGGGGCGAAACTGAAGCTTTCTTT.

This clone was recorded only once. The chain recombines TRBV6-5 with TRBJ2-3; TRBD2 is a possible D gene (6 bases). Deletions cut 5 bases from V and 6 bases from J, with 15 bases between. The V gene's germline CDR1 is MNHEY and CDR2 SVGAGI. The CDR3 loop spans 14 amino acids. CDR3 nucleotide sequence: TGTGCCAGCAGTCCTAGCGTAGCCGTGGATACGCAGTATTTT. Residues: CASSPSVAVDTQYF.

The chain employs TRBV24-1 and TRBJ2-1, with D possibly TRBD1 on 7 matching bases. The CDR3 contains 16 residues. CDR1 is KGHDR, CDR2 SFDVKD, per germline. Trimming shortened V by 0 bases and J by 4 bases, and 12 bases separated the two germline ends. The CDR3 protein is CATSDLKGAGYNEQFF. As DNA, the CDR3 is TGTGCCACCAGTGATTTGAAGGGGGCGGGATACAATGAGCAGTTCTTC.

This chain links TRBV15 with TRBJ2-1; 11 nucleotides align to TRBD1. The germline V gene has CDR1 LNHNV and CDR2 YYDKDF (reference sequence). The ends lost 3 bases at V and 6 bases at J; junction bases unmatched: 7. This CDR3 contains 16 residues. The CDR3 region has the DNA TGTGCCACCAGCAGGGGTGGGACAGGGGGATTCAATGAGCAGTTCTTC. Translating gives CATSRGGTGGFNEQFF. Full variable domain (rest looked up from reference TRBV15 and TRBJ2-1): DAMVIQNPRYQVTQFGKPVTLSCSQTLNHNVMYWYQQKSSQAPKLLFHYYDKDFNNEADTPDNFQSRRPNTSFCFLDIRSPGLGDTAMYLCATSRGGTGGFNEQFFGPGTRLTVL.

The chain carries TRBV12-5 and TRBJ2-1; possible D gene TRBD1, 6 bases. Germline-derived CDR1 and CDR2 are LGHNT and FRNRAP. The CDR3 has 16 amino acids. V was clipped by 6 bases and J by 2 bases, with 17 bases between them. For the CDR3, the DNA is TGTGCTAGTGGCTTCCCCTTACAGGGTCCCTACAATGAGCAGTTCTTC. Its protein is CASGFPLQGPYNEQFF.

As DNA, the CDR3 is TGTGCCAGCAGCTTCACAGGGTACAATGAGCAGTTCTTC. It encodes CASSFTGYNEQFF. V usage is TRBV7-2 and J usage is TRBJ2-1; a weak D match, TRBD1 (6 bases). V gave up 3 bases and J gave up 4 bases, with 7 bases separating them. The V gene's germline CDR1 is SGHTA and CDR2 FQGNSA. The CDR3 is 13 amino acids.

The V call is TRBV3-1 (or the pseudogene TRBV3-2), the J call TRBJ2-3, with 8 nucleotides matching TRBD2. The V and J ends lost 5 bases and 5 bases, in that order; junction bases with no gene match: 6. Germline CDR1 is LGHDT and CDR2 is YNNKEL (reference sequence). CDR3 length: 14 residues. The CDR3 DNA reads as TGTGCCAGCAGCGGAGAGCGGGAGAAAGATACGCAGTATTTT. The encoded protein is CASSGEREKDTQYF.

The chain recombines TRBV12-5 with TRBJ2-7, with D possibly TRBD1 on 5 matching bases. The CDR3 sequence is 15 residues long. Looked up from germline, CDR1 is LGHNT and CDR2 is FRNRAP. Between the trimmed V and J ends, which lost 8 bases and 2 bases, there was a span of 19 bases. CDR3 sequence: CASSLRQSNPYEQYF. DNA of the CDR3: TGTGCTAGTAGTCTTAGACAGTCTAACCCCTACGAGCAGTACTTC.

This clone was seen a single time. J is TRBJ1-1 and V is TRBV27; D possibly corresponds to TRBD1 (6 bases). V was shortened by 2 bases and J by 6 bases, with 13 bases between the two germline ends. Per germline, CDR1 MNHEY and CDR2 SMNVEV (reference sequence). The CDR3 spans 14 residues. The CDR3 sequence is CASSLRQGIAEAFF. In DNA form, the CDR3 reads TGTGCCAGCAGTTTACGGCAGGGGATAGCTGAAGCTTTCTTT.

This clone has just one count. The chain couples TRBV7-9 to TRBJ1-1, with D tentatively TRBD1 (6 bases). This CDR3 has 14 amino acids. V lost 2 bases, J lost 1 base, and 8 bases lay in between. Germline CDR1 reads SEHNR; CDR2 reads FQNEAQ (reference sequence). The CDR3 is CASSLQGRNTEAFF. CDR3 bases: TGTGCCAGCAGCTTACAGGGGCGGAACACTGAAGCTTTCTTT.

The gene calls are TRBV28 and TRBJ2-3, with 8 bases fitting TRBD1. The CDR3 is 14 amino acids. The trim removed 4 bases at V and 8 bases at J, leaving 8 bases unmatched. From germline, CDR1 is MDHEN and CDR2 SYDVKM. The CDR3 DNA is TGTGCCAGCAGTTCATTCAGGGGGCTACCTACGCAGTATTTT. It is translated as CASSSFRGLPTQYF.